The 8 T cell receptor beta chains presented below share a single source sample, sequenced in a study of technical replicates of blood from a handful of donors. Profiled with immunoSEQ multiplex PCR; TCRdb holds only in-frame clones, not every one. The repertoire has more than 65,000 clones, 95% to 98% of them found once; the top ten carry 0.25% to 0.3%. Sequencing input: T cells isolated from PBMCs. The receptors were sampled from a human donor in good health.

The rearrangement joins TRBV28 to TRBJ2-7, with 8 bases identical to TRBD1. V lost 7 bases to trimming and J lost 7 bases; unmatched junction nucleotides: 15. The germline CDR1 and CDR2 sequences are MDHEN and SYDVKM. This CDR3 has 15 residues. The CDR3 sequence: CASTVPRTGKREQYF. Here the CDR3 DNA reads TGTGCCAGCACCGTACCCAGGACAGGGAAAAGAGAGCAGTACTTC.

This sequence joins TRBV5-6 and TRBJ1-4, with TRBD1 matching over 11 bases. Germline V lookup: CDR1 SGHDT, CDR2 YYEEEE. Unmatched junction bases numbered 2, after V lost 3 bases and J lost 7 bases. The CDR3 is 14 residues long. The CDR3 DNA reads as TGTGCCAGCAGCTGGGACAGGGGGAGTGAAAAACTGTTTTTT. Protein sequence: CASSWDRGSEKLFF.

The V gene is TRBV6-6, the J gene TRBJ2-7, with a possible D match to TRBD1 (6 bases). Germline V gene data show CDR1 as MNHNY and CDR2 as SVGAGI (reference sequence). The CDR3 runs to 12 residues. V was pared by 5 bases and J by 4 bases, with 9 bases between. The CDR3 loop reads CASSLQGYEQYF. The CDR3 region has the DNA TGTGCCAGCAGTCTCCAGGGGTACGAGCAGTACTTC.

The gene calls are TRBV4-1 and TRBJ2-7; weak D call: TRBD1 (6 bases). There are 15 residues in the CDR3. Germline V CDR1 and CDR2: MGHRA, YSYEKL. V lost 3 bases to trimming and J lost 6 bases, with 18 bases between them. The CDR3 protein is CASSQGTPGVGEQYF. Here the CDR3 DNA reads TGCGCCAGCAGCCAGGGCACCCCAGGGGTAGGCGAGCAGTACTTC.

J is TRBJ2-2 and V is TRBV28; maybe TRBD2 (6 bases). V shed 6 bases and J shed 1 base, with 12 bases lying between them. This CDR3 is 15 amino acids long. Germline CDR1 reads MDHEN; CDR2 reads SYDVKM. The CDR3 sequence is CASSPGLLNTGELFF. The CDR3 nucleotides are TGTGCCAGCAGCCCGGGACTTCTGAACACCGGGGAGCTGTTTTTT.

The gene calls are TRBV5-8 and TRBJ2-3; 8 bases are a match to TRBD2. The V gene end was trimmed by 4 bases and the J gene end by 3 bases; junction bases not matched to a gene: 7. The CDR3 covers 15 residues. CDR1 is SGHTS, CDR2 YDEGEE, per germline. The CDR3 coding sequence is TGTGCCAGCAGCAACGGGGGGGGCTATACAGATACGCAGTATTTT. Translating it yields CASSNGGGYTDTQYF.

The J gene is TRBJ1-1, the V gene TRBV7-9, with 7 bases aligning to TRBD1. CDR1 is SEHNR and CDR2 is FQNEAQ in the germline V gene (reference sequence). CDR3 length: 17 residues. With 1 base clipped from V and 5 bases from J, the junction kept 13 bases outside the gene matches. The CDR3 DNA is TGTGCCAGCAGCTTAGGGAACAGGGGAACAGGAGTAACTGAAGCTTTCTTT. Translating it yields CASSLGNRGTGVTEAFF. The full variable domain, rest sourced from reference TRBV7-9 and TRBJ1-1, is DTGVSQNPRHKITKRGQNVTFRCDPISEHNRLYWYRQTLGQGPEFLTYFQNEAQLEKSRLLSDRFSAERPKGSFSTLEIQRTEQGDSAMYLCASSLGNRGTGVTEAFFGQGTRLTVV.

The chain recombines TRBV6-5 with TRBJ1-1; D gene uncertain. The length of the CDR3 is 13 residues. Trimming shortened V by 0 bases and J by 4 bases, and 6 bases separated the two germline ends. In germline, CDR1 is MNHEY, CDR2 SVGAGI. CDR3 protein: CASSYSWATEAFF. Written as DNA, the CDR3 is TGTGCCAGCAGTTACTCGTGGGCCACTGAAGCTTTCTTT.